These 25 T cell receptor beta chains were all obtained from the same sample, sequenced in a study of blood T cell repertoires in COVID-19. The protocol was immunoSEQ multiplex PCR, while the TCRdb copy is restricted to in-frame clones and leaves out a portion. The data contain approximately 400,000 clones, 70% to 90% of them singletons. The sequenced sample consisted of PBMCs or T cells enriched from blood (not recorded which). All receptors come from a woman aged 18-30 years who had recovered from COVID-19.

CDR3 sequence reads: CASSLLGTGSNYGYTF. The CDR3 DNA reads TGTGCCAGCAGCCTACTCGGGACAGGGAGTAACTATGGCTACACCTTC. The rearrangement joins TRBV4-2 to TRBJ1-2; 9 bases match TRBD1. The V gene's germline CDR1 is LGHNA and CDR2 YNFKEQ. The CDR3 has 16 residues. The V gene end was trimmed by 4 bases and the J gene end by 1 base; junction bases not matched to a gene: 7.

The chain combines TRBV6-5 with TRBJ1-5; unclear D gene. Per the germline V gene, CDR1 is MNHEY and CDR2 is SVGAGI. The CDR3 runs 14 residues. Trimming left V 6 bases short and J 4 bases short, with 13 bases between. CDR3 sequence: CASSRSSENQPQHF. DNA of the CDR3: TGTGCCAGCAGCCGGAGCAGCGAAAATCAGCCCCAGCATTTT.

The V and J genes are TRBV5-4 and TRBJ2-3; a possible D gene is TRBD2 (5 bases). The V gene lost 1 base and the J gene lost 6 bases, with 9 bases spanning the gap. Germline lookup yields CDR1 SGHNT and CDR2 YYREEE (reference sequence). The CDR3 spans 13 residues. The DNA for the CDR3 is TGTGCCAGCAGCTTGAGAGGAGGTGATACGCAGTATTTT. As protein: CASSLRGGDTQYF.

The chain joins TRBV4-1 to TRBJ1-5; 8 bases are shared with TRBD1. CDR1 and CDR2 (germline): MGHRA, YSYEKL. The CDR3 runs to 14 residues. J gave up 5 bases and V 2 bases, and 2 bases lay outside the gene matches. CDR3 bases: TGCGCCAGCAGCCAACAGGGGGCGGATCAGCCCCAGCATTTT. Amino acid sequence: CASSQQGADQPQHF.

A remark on this clone: This sample also contains other DNA sequences that code for the same CDR3. The chain links TRBV18 to TRBJ1-2; TRBD1 aligns across 8 bases. V shed 3 bases and J 1 base; nucleotides not matched to a gene: 4. The germline V gene encodes CDR1 KGHSH and CDR2 LQKENI. The CDR3 sequence is 15 residues long. In DNA, the CDR3 is TGTGCCAGCTCACCTGGGACAGGTGGTAACTATGGCTACACCTTC. It is translated as CASSPGTGGNYGYTF. Using reference TRBV18 and TRBJ1-2 for the parts outside the CDR3, the full variable domain is NAGVMQNPRHLVRRRGQEARLRCSPMKGHSHVYWYRQLPEEGLKFMVYLQKENIIDESGMPKERFSAEFPKEGPSILRIQQVVRGDSAAYFCASSPGTGGNYGYTFGSGTRLTVV.

This clone is a singleton in its sample. The chain uses TRBV2 and TRBJ2-7, with TRBD1 matching 7 bases. The CDR3 spans 14 residues. After removal of 6 bases from V and 2 bases from J, the junction contained 7 bases not matched to a gene. Germline V CDR1 and CDR2: SNHLY, FYNNEI. The CDR3 region is CASRGPGQTYEQYF. CDR3 DNA: TGTGCCAGCAGGGGACCGGGACAGACCTACGAGCAGTACTTC.

This clone appeared once. The rearrangement links TRBV5-1 to TRBJ1-5; D call uncertain. The CDR3 is 15 amino acids. V was pared by 0 bases and J by 0 bases, with 7 bases between. Germline-derived CDR1 and CDR2 are SGHRS and YFSETQ. CDR3 DNA: TGCGCCAGCAGCTTGGACAGTCATAGCAATCAGCCCCAGCATTTT. Its protein product is CASSLDSHSNQPQHF.

This chain uses TRBV2 with TRBJ2-7; 9 bases align to TRBD1. J gave up 5 bases and V 7 bases, and 12 bases lay outside the gene matches. The CDR3 runs 15 residues. Per germline, CDR1 SNHLY and CDR2 FYNNEI. The CDR3, as DNA: TGTGCCAGCACCGAAATCGGGACAGGGAGCAACGAGCAGTACTTC. It yields the protein CASTEIGTGSNEQYF.

This chain links TRBV2 with TRBJ2-2, with 7 bases fitting TRBD1. The J segment lost 4 bases and the V segment lost 6 bases, leaving 14 bases of the junction unmatched. Germline V lookup: CDR1 SNHLY, CDR2 FYNNEI. The CDR3 loop spans 17 amino acids. CDR3 in DNA: TGTGCCAGCAGCTTAACTGGACAGGCCCTGGGCACCGGGGAGCTGTTTTTT. This codes for CASSLTGQALGTGELFF.

Remarks on this clone: Because the CDR3 is missing its conserved closing phenylalanine or tryptophan, this is likely a read error. The DNA is omitted, as the CDR3 cannot be located on it reliably, and the CDR3 follows TCRdb's listing. The rearrangement uses TRBV2 and TRBJ2-7; the table names TRBD1, a call not compared with the DNA. The length of the CDR3 is 14 amino acids, counting both ends. Germline CDR1 is SNHLY and CDR2 is FYNNEI. The chain's CDR3 is CASSEALRGTGPLI.

The chain joins TRBV9 to TRBJ2-3; TRBD2 agrees at 14 bases. This CDR3 region has 17 residues. V lost 0 bases, J lost 2 bases, and 2 bases stayed unmatched. Germline CDR1 is SGDLS and CDR2 is YYNGEE. The CDR3 sequence: CASSVGLAGGYTDTQYF. In DNA form, the CDR3 reads TGTGCCAGCAGCGTAGGACTAGCGGGGGGGTACACAGATACGCAGTATTTT.

The genes are TRBV11-3 and TRBJ2-7; 7 bases are shared with TRBD1. CDR3 size: 13 residues. Germline CDR1 SGHNT, CDR2 YENEEA. J was trimmed by 3 bases and V by 5 bases; bases with no gene match: 4. The CDR3 is CASSQGDLYEQYF. CDR3 DNA: TGTGCCAGCAGCCAGGGGGATCTCTACGAGCAGTACTTC.

The chain has TRBV27 and TRBJ2-7; 8 nucleotides line up with TRBD2. CDR3 length equals 13 residues. Germline V lookup: CDR1 MNHEY, CDR2 SMNVEV (reference sequence). The V gene end was trimmed by 2 bases and the J gene end by 3 bases; junction bases not matched to a gene: 0. The CDR3 loop is CASSLGTSYEQYF. The CDR3 DNA follows: TGTGCCAGCAGTTTAGGGACTAGCTACGAGCAGTACTTC.

The rearrangement joins TRBV7-9 to TRBJ1-2, with D unclear. Germline CDR1 and CDR2: SEHNR and FQNEAQ (reference sequence). The V end was cut by 8 bases, the J end by 1 base, with 11 bases between. The CDR3 sequence is 13 residues long. The CDR3 reads CASDRQVNYGYTF. For the CDR3, the DNA is TGTGCCAGCGATCGGCAGGTTAACTATGGCTACACCTTC. The entire variable domain, with the rest obtained from reference TRBV7-9 and TRBJ1-2, is as follows: DTGVSQNPRHKITKRGQNVTFRCDPISEHNRLYWYRQTLGQGPEFLTYFQNEAQLEKSRLLSDRFSAERPKGSFSTLEIQRTEQGDSAMYLCASDRQVNYGYTFGSGTRLTVV.

The genes are TRBV2 and TRBJ2-1; possible D gene TRBD1, 6 bases. CDR1 is SNHLY and CDR2 is FYNNEI in the germline V gene. The CDR3 has 15 amino acids. Trimming took 6 bases from V and 7 from J, leaving 19 bases between them. The CDR3 spells CASRRESDSRNEQFF. DNA of the CDR3: TGTGCCAGCAGAAGAGAGTCGGACAGTCGGAATGAGCAGTTCTTC.

The V and J genes are TRBV30 and TRBJ2-7, with TRBD1 as a possible D gene (6 bases). CDR1 is GTSNPN, CDR2 SVGIG, per germline (reference sequence). This CDR3 has 13 amino acids. The germline V and J ends were trimmed by 5 bases and 2 bases, with 13 bases remaining between them. The CDR3 sequence: CAWQTGTAYEQYF. The CDR3 DNA follows: TGTGCCTGGCAAACAGGGACGGCCTACGAGCAGTACTTC.

The V and J genes are TRBV14 and TRBJ1-1; tentative D call: TRBD1 (5 bases). CDR3 length equals 15 residues. Germline CDR1 is SGHDN and CDR2 is FVKESK. Trimming removed 4 bases from V and 1 base from J, with 13 bases in between. The CDR3 DNA sequence: TGTGCCAGCAGCCTGATTCAGGGTCGGAACACTGAAGCTTTCTTT. Translation: CASSLIQGRNTEAFF.

This chain uses TRBV3-1 (or the pseudogene TRBV3-2) with TRBJ2-1; 8 nucleotides line up with TRBD1. The CDR3 has 15 amino acids. CDR1 is LGHDT, CDR2 YNNKEL, per germline (reference sequence). V shed 0 bases and J 4 bases; nucleotides not matched to a gene: 2. Here the CDR3 reads CASSQDRTGYNEQFF. The CDR3 DNA follows: TGTGCCAGCAGCCAAGACCGGACAGGGTACAATGAGCAGTTCTTC.

V and J are TRBV14 and TRBJ1-2, with D possibly TRBD1 on 5 matching bases. The CDR3 extends over 16 amino acids. Germline values: CDR1 SGHDN, CDR2 FVKESK. Between the trimmed V and J ends, which lost 0 bases and 4 bases, there was a span of 15 bases. The CDR3: CASSQELFGGIYGYTF. The DNA of the CDR3 is TGTGCCAGCAGCCAAGAGCTTTTCGGGGGGATCTATGGCTACACCTTC.

This clone has just one count. The chain joins TRBV9 to TRBJ2-2; 8 positions match TRBD2. The CDR3 contains 17 residues. The V gene end was trimmed by 0 bases and the J gene end by 4 bases; junction bases not matched to a gene: 8. Germline loops: CDR1 SGDLS, CDR2 YYNGEE. The CDR3 sequence: CASSVGAGGSFTGELFF. The CDR3 coding sequence is TGTGCCAGCAGCGTAGGTGCGGGGGGTTCGTTCACCGGGGAGCTGTTTTTT.

The chain joins TRBV18 to TRBJ2-7; 7 bases line up with TRBD1. Germline values: CDR1 KGHSH, CDR2 LQKENI. Trimming took 4 bases from V and 1 from J; bases not matched to a gene: 10. This CDR3 has 16 amino acids. The CDR3 loop reads CASSLQQGWESYEQYF. The CDR3 nucleotides read TGTGCCAGCTCACTACAACAGGGGTGGGAATCCTACGAGCAGTACTTC.

CDR3 DNA: TGTGCCAGCAGCGTAGGCGTCTATGATCCCCTCCACTTT. Translated: CASSVGVYDPLHF. The chain has TRBV9 and TRBJ1-6; D is unresolved. The CDR3 has 13 residues. Trimming shortened V by 0 bases and J by 13 bases, and 11 bases separated the two germline ends. Germline CDR1 and CDR2: SGDLS and YYNGEE.

This sequence joins TRBV9 and TRBJ1-1; 7 nucleotides match TRBD1. CDR3 length equals 14 residues. Germline loops: CDR1 SGDLS, CDR2 YYNGEE. Trimming removed 3 bases from V and 6 bases from J; junction bases left unmatched: 8. CDR3 sequence: CASSEGQVGAEAFF. DNA of the CDR3: TGTGCCAGCAGCGAAGGACAGGTGGGCGCTGAAGCTTTCTTT.

In its sample, this clone was seen once. The rearrangement links TRBV27 to TRBJ1-2; 11 bases map to TRBD1. The CDR3 totals 17 residues. The germline CDR1 and CDR2 sequences are MNHEY and SMNVEV (reference sequence). The J segment lost 4 bases and the V segment lost 4 bases, leaving 11 bases of the junction unmatched. The CDR3 DNA follows: TGTGCCAGCAGTTCGCCCTCCGGGACAGGGGGTTTCTATGGCTACACCTTC. Its protein product is CASSSPSGTGGFYGYTF.

The chain uses TRBV4-1 and TRBJ1-5; no clear D gene. V was cut by 1 base and J by 4 bases, with 5 bases left in between. The germline V gene encodes CDR1 MGHRA and CDR2 YSYEKL. This CDR3 spans 13 amino acids. The CDR3 sequence is CASSQVENQPQHF. The CDR3 DNA sequence: TGCGCCAGCAGCCAAGTCGAGAATCAGCCCCAGCATTTT.